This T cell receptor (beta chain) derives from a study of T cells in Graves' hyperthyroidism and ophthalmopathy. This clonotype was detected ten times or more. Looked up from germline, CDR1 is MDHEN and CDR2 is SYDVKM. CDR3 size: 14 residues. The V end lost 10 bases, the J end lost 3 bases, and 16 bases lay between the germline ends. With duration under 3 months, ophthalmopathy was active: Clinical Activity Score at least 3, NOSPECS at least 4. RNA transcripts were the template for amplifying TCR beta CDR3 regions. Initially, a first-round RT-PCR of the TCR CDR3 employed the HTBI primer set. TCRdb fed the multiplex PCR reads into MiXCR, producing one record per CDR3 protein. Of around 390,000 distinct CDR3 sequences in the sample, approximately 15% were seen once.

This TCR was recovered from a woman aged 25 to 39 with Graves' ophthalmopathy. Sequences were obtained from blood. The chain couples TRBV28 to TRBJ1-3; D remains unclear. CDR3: CATRELRLGNTIYF. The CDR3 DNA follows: TGTGCCACCCGCGAATTAAGGCTTGGAAACACCATATATTTT.